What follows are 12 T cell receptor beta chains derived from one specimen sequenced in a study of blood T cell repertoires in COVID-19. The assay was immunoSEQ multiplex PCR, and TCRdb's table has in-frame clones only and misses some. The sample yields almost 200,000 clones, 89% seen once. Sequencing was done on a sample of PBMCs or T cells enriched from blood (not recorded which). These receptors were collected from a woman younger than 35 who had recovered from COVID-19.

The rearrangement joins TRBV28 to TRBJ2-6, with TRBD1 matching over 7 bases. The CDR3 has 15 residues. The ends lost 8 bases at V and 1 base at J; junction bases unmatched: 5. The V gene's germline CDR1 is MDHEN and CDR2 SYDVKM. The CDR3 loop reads CASGTVRSGANVLTF. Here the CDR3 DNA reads TGTGCCAGCGGGACAGTTAGGTCTGGGGCCAACGTCCTGACTTTC.

CDR3 in DNA: TGTGCCAGCAGGGGGGACAGGTTGAACACTGAAGCTTTCTTT. Translation gives CASRGDRLNTEAFF. The chain has TRBV2 and TRBJ1-1, with 8 bases fitting TRBD1. The V gene end was trimmed by 6 bases and the J gene end by 0 bases; junction bases not matched to a gene: 3. CDR1 and CDR2 (germline): SNHLY, FYNNEI. The CDR3 sequence is 14 residues long.

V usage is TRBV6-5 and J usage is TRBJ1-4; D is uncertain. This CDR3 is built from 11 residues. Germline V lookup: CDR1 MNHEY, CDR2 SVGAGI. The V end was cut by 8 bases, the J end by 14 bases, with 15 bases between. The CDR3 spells CASSSVGDLFF. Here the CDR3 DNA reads TGTGCCAGCTCGTCAGTCGGGGATCTGTTTTTT.

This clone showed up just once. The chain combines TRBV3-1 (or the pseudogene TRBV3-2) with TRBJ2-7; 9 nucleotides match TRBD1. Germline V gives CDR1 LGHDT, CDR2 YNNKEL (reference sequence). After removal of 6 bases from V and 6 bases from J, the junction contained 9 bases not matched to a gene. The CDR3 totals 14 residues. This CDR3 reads CASSFGTGWSEQYF. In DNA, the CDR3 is TGTGCCAGCAGTTTTGGGACAGGGTGGAGCGAGCAGTACTTC.

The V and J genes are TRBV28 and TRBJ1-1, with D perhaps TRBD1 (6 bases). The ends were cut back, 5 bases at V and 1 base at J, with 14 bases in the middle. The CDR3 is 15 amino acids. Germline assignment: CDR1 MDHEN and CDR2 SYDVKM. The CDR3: CASSRSGAGNTEAFF. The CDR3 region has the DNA TGTGCCAGCAGTCGGTCAGGGGCAGGGAACACTGAAGCTTTCTTT.

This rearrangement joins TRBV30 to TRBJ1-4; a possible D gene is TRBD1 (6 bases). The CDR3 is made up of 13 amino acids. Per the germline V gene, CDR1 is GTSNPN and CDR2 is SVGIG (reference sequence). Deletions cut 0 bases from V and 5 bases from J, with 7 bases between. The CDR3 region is CAWSVRGNEKLFF. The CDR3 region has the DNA TGTGCCTGGAGTGTAAGGGGGAATGAAAAACTGTTTTTT. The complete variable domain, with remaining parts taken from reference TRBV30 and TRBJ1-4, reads SQTIHQWPATLVQPVGSPLSLECTVEGTSNPNLYWYRQAAGRGLQLLFYSVGIGQISSEVPQNLSASRPQDRQFILSSKKLLLSDSGFYLCAWSVRGNEKLFFGSGTQLSVL.

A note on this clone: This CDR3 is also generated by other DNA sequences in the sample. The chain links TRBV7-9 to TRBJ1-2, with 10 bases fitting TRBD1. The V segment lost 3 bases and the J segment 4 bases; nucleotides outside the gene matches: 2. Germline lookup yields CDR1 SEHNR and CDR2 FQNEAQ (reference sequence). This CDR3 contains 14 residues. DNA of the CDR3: TGTGCCAGCAGCTTGGGACAGGGGACCTATGGCTACACCTTC. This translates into CASSLGQGTYGYTF.

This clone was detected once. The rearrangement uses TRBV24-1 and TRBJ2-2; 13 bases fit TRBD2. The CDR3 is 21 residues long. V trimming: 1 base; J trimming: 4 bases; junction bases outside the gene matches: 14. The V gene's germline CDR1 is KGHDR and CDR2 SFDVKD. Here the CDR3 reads CATSDFPRLAGGQDGTGELFF. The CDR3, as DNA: TGTGCCACCAGTGATTTCCCAAGACTAGCGGGGGGTCAGGATGGCACCGGGGAGCTGTTTTTT.

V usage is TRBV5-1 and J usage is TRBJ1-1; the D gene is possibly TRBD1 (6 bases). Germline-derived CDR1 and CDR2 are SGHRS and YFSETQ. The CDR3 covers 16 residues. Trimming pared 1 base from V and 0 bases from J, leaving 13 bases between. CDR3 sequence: CASSLLAGVVNTEAFF. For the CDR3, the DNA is TGCGCCAGCAGCTTGCTGGCAGGGGTGGTGAACACTGAAGCTTTCTTT. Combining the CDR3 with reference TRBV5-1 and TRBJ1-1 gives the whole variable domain KAGVTQTPRYLIKTRGQQVTLSCSPISGHRSVSWYQQTPGQGLQFLFEYFSETQRNKGNFPGRFSGRQFSNSRSEMNVSTLELGDSALYLCASSLLAGVVNTEAFFGQGTRLTVV.

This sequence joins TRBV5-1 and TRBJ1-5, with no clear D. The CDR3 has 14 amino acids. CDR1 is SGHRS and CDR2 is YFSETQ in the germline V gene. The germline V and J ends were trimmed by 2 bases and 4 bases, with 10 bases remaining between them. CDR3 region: CASSFGDLNQPQHF. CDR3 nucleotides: TGCGCCAGCAGCTTCGGGGATCTTAATCAGCCCCAGCATTTT.

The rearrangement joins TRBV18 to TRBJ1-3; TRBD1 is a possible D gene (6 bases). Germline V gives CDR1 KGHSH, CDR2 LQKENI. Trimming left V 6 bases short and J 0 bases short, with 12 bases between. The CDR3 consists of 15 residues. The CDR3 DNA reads TGTGCCAGCTCGCCCGACAGGCTCTCTGGAAACACCATATATTTT. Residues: CASSPDRLSGNTIYF.

This CDR3 reads CASSIGGSSPLHF. The CDR3 bases are TGTGCCAGTAGTATCGGCGGGAGTTCACCCCTCCACTTT. The chain joins TRBV19 to TRBJ1-6; D gene uncertain. Germline assignment: CDR1 LNHDA and CDR2 SQIVND (reference sequence). The V end lost 3 bases, the J end lost 9 bases, and 9 bases lay between the germline ends. This CDR3 has 13 residues.